A single sample gave rise to the 13 T cell receptor beta chains below, sequenced in a study of blood T cells in healthy people across ages. A sample-barcoded 5' primer and a J-beta primer mix were used in a second PCR of roughly 6 to 11 cycles. TCRdb processed the 5' RACE reads anew with MiXCR; each CDR3 protein has one entry. In the table there are over 600,000 distinct CDR3 sequences, around 50% of which are singletons. The sample consisted of blood. The origin of the receptors is an older man in good health.

V is TRBV20-1 and J is TRBJ2-7; 11 bases map to TRBD2. Trimming cost V 5 bases and J 1 base; bases outside gene matches: 7. The CDR3 extends over 15 amino acids. Per the germline V gene, CDR1 is DFQATT and CDR2 is SNEGSKA (reference sequence). This chain's CDR3 is CSASTGTSGSYEQYF. The CDR3 region has the DNA TGCAGTGCTTCAACCGGGACTAGCGGTTCCTACGAGCAGTACTTC.

This clonotype was detected once. The chain has TRBV10-3 and TRBJ2-7; possibly TRBD1 for D (5 bases). Germline V gives CDR1 ENHRY, CDR2 SYGVKD. The CDR3 loop spans 11 amino acids. The V gene lost 10 bases and the J gene lost 6 bases, with 13 bases spanning the gap. This chain's CDR3 is CATRTTGEQYF. DNA of the CDR3: TGTGCCACCCGGACAACAGGCGAGCAGTACTTC.

V is TRBV29-1 and J is TRBJ1-1, with D unresolved. This CDR3 comprises 12 residues. Germline V lookup: CDR1 SQVTM, CDR2 ANQGSEA. V lost 7 bases to trimming and J lost 3 bases, with 12 bases between them. CDR3 DNA: TGCAGCGGCGCCGGACTGTACACTGAAGCTTTCTTT. This gives the protein CSGAGLYTEAFF.

Only a few counts were recorded for this clonotype. The chain uses TRBV4-3 and TRBJ1-1; TRBD1 is a possible D gene (6 bases). V was trimmed by 0 bases and J by 3 bases, leaving 17 bases between them. Germline CDR1 LGHNA, CDR2 YSLEER. This CDR3 comprises 17 residues. The CDR3 coding sequence is TGCGCCAGCAGCCAAGAGCTGGGGGCAGCCGGGTACACTGAAGCTTTCTTT. It translates to CASSQELGAAGYTEAFF.

J is TRBJ2-1 and V is TRBV4-2, with TRBD2 matching over 7 bases. The length of the CDR3 is 12 residues. From germline, CDR1 is LGHNA and CDR2 YNFKEQ. The CDR3 here is CGTSGEDNEQFF. For the CDR3, the DNA is TGTGGGACCAGCGGGGAAGACAATGAGCAGTTCTTC.

The J gene is TRBJ2-1, the V gene TRBV20-1, with D possibly being TRBD1 (6 bases). The CDR3 runs to 12 residues. V dropped 5 bases and J dropped 13 bases, with 18 bases sitting between them. Germline CDR1 reads DFQATT; CDR2 reads SNEGSKA (reference sequence). This CDR3 is CSAGDTQETQFF. CDR3 DNA: TGCAGTGCTGGGGACACCCAAGAGACCCAGTTCTTC.

The sample holds one count of this clonotype. The chain combines TRBV29-1 with TRBJ2-5; unclear D gene. Germline assignment: CDR1 SQVTM and CDR2 ANQGSEA. The CDR3 has 14 residues. V was clipped by 2 bases and J by 11 bases, with 21 bases between them. CDR3 sequence (DNA): TGCAGCGTTGAACGAGCGCGCGCCTACAATGAGCAGTACTTC. Translation gives CSVERARAYNEQYF. Using reference TRBV29-1 and TRBJ2-5 for the parts outside the CDR3, the full variable domain is SAVISQKPSRDICQRGTSLTIQCQVDSQVTMMFWYRQQPGQSLTLIATANQGSEATYESGFVIDKFPISRPNLTFSTLTVSNMSPEDSSIYLCSVERARAYNEQYFGPGTRLLVL.

This clonotype was observed a handful of times. This chain connects TRBV10-2 to TRBJ2-1; the D gene could be TRBD1 or TRBD2 (5 bases each). The CDR3 spans 14 residues. Trimming took off 2 bases at V and 5 bases at J, with 10 bases between the two ends. Per the germline V gene, CDR1 is WSHSY and CDR2 is SAAADI. CDR3 DNA: TGCGCCAGCAGTGAGAACGTGGGGGACAATGAGCAGTTCTTC. It codes for CASSENVGDNEQFF.

This clonotype was picked up many times. The chain carries TRBV5-6 and TRBJ2-5, with D uncertain. Germline CDR1 SGHDT, CDR2 YYEEEE. V lost 4 bases and J lost 11, with 18 bases in between. This CDR3 has 13 amino acids. Here the CDR3 DNA reads TGTGCCAGCAGCGTGGATTCGCGGTTGGAGCAGTACTTC. Translation gives CASSVDSRLEQYF.

In its sample, this clonotype was seen a few times. This chain uses TRBV20-1 with TRBJ2-3; 7 bases agree with TRBD2. CDR1 DFQATT and CDR2 SNEGSKA come from the germline V gene (reference sequence). V was clipped by 0 bases and J by 5 bases; unmatched bases: 8. The CDR3 has 15 residues. The CDR3 is CSARDPAGAVDTQYF. The CDR3 coding sequence is TGCAGTGCTAGAGATCCGGCGGGAGCAGTAGATACGCAGTATTTT.

CDR3 amino acids: CASSVFGGGLNTEAFF. The CDR3, as DNA: TGTGCCAGCAGCGTCTTCGGGGGGGGATTGAACACTGAAGCTTTCTTT. The chain is built from TRBV13 and TRBJ1-1, with D possibly TRBD1 on 5 matching bases. CDR3 length: 16 amino acids. V lost 5 bases, J lost 0 bases, and 16 bases lay in between. Germline CDR1 is PRHDT and CDR2 is FYEKMQ (reference sequence).

This clonotype turned up a few times. The chain joins TRBV7-9 to TRBJ2-7; tentative D call: TRBD1 (6 bases). Germline values: CDR1 SEHNR, CDR2 FQNEAQ (reference sequence). The V and J ends lost 7 bases and 7 bases respectively, with 17 bases between them. The CDR3 is 13 amino acids. CDR3 sequence: CASNPGQPGEQYF. In nucleotides, the CDR3 is TGTGCCAGCAATCCAGGACAGCCCGGAGAGCAGTACTTC.

The V gene is TRBV20-1, the J gene TRBJ2-5, with 10 positions matching TRBD2. The length of the CDR3 is 15 residues. Trimming removed 0 bases from V and 2 bases from J; junction bases left unmatched: 3. Germline V gene sequence: CDR1 DFQATT, CDR2 SNEGSKA (reference sequence). Here the CDR3 reads CSARDGTSEQETQYF. The CDR3, as DNA: TGCAGTGCTAGAGATGGGACTAGCGAGCAAGAGACCCAGTACTTC.